This TCR beta chain was observed in a study of cytomegalovirus exposure and HLA in healthy donors. Across the whole study: The 120 or so validation repertoires were produced on the same platform as the approximately 620 repertoires of the first cohort. This was reported in a later analysis.

Method: immunoSEQ multiplex PCR; TCRdb's copy keeps in-frame clones and lacks some. Of more than 50,000 clones detected, roughly 94% appear once; the ten largest clones hold 2% to 2.5%. CDR3 size: 14 residues. V was cut by 8 bases and J by 3 bases, with 15 bases left in between. The V gene's germline CDR1 is MNHEY and CDR2 SMNVEV (reference sequence). This sequence joins TRBV27 and TRBJ2-3; unclear D gene. This clonotype was obtained from a man younger than 35 in good health and CMV-seronegative. Sequenced: PBMCs. CDR3 in DNA: TGTGCCAGCTCTCTCCTAGGAGAAACAGATACGCAGTATTTT. Its protein product is CASSLLGETDTQYF.